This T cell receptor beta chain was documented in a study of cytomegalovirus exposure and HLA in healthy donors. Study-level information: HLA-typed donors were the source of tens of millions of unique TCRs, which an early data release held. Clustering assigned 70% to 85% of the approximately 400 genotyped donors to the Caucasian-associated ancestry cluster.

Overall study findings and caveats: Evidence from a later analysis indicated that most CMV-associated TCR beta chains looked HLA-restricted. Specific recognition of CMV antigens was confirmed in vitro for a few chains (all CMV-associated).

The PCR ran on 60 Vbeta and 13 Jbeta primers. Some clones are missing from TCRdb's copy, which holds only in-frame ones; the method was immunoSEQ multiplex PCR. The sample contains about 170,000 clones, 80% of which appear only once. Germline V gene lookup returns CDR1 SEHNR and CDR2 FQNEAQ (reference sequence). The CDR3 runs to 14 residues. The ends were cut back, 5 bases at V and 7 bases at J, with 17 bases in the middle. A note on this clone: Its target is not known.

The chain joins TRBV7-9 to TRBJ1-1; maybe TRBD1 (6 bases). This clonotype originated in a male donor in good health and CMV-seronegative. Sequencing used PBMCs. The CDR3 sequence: CASSPGTPPLEAFF. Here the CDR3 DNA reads TGTGCCAGCAGCCCCGGGACACCTCCTCTTGAAGCTTTCTTT.